This T cell receptor (beta chain) originates from a study of blood T cell repertoires in COVID-19. Study details: Acute and convalescent COVID-19 specimens originated in the United States, Italy and Spain. The analysed material was cDNA or gDNA that came from T cells, B-cell-depleted T cells, or PBMCs.

This clone was seen only a few times. V lost 7 bases, J lost 5 bases, and 18 bases lay in between. Per the germline V gene, CDR1 is SNHLY and CDR2 is FYNNEI. This CDR3 spans 14 amino acids. Using immunoSEQ multiplex PCR, the repertoire was profiled, and TCRdb retains in-frame clones only, with some absent. The sample lists 150,000 or so clones, approximately 84% seen once, with under 6% in the top ten. This TCR derives from a woman aged 50 to 60 with COVID-19, enrolled during active disease. This chain joins TRBV2 and TRBJ2-7; D is unclear. Sequenced input: peripheral blood. The CDR3 coding sequence is TGTGCCAGCAATCTTGCCTACCTCAGGAACGAGCAGTACTTC. Amino acids: CASNLAYLRNEQYF.